These T cell receptor beta chains were read from a single sample in a study of OX40 agonist ivuxolimab in advanced cancers. TCRdb's copy holds only in-frame clones and misses some; the assay was immunoSEQ multiplex PCR. There are approximately 80,000 clones in the sample; about 88% occur only once, and roughly 0.19% lies in the top ten. The sample consisted of CD4+ or CD8+ T cells sorted from blood, taken in a trial of the OX40 agonist ivuxolimab. The receptors derive from an adult with an advanced solid tumor such as melanoma, head and neck, liver or kidney cancer. Each CDR3 is given with its conserved first and last residue. Fields, in order: V gene, clone size, D gene, J gene, CDR3 length, CDR3 protein, CDR3 DNA. D genes are given only for firm matches. Clone size is not always given. Where it is, it says once, few, many or a class for expanded clones.

TRBV5-1	.	TRBD2	TRBJ2-1	17	CASSHNLAGSSYNEQFF	TGCGCCAGCAGCCATAACCTAGCGGGTAGCTCCTACAATGAGCAGTTCTTC
TRBV5-6	few	TRBD1	TRBJ1-2	14	CASSFRDRNYGYTF	TGTGCCAGCAGCTTCCGGGACAGAAACTATGGCTACACCTTC
TRBV19	.	.	TRBJ2-7	15	CASSIHGSKSYEQYF	TGTGCCAGTAGTATCCACGGAAGCAAATCCTACGAGCAGTACTTC
TRBV6-1	.	TRBD1	TRBJ2-5	14	CASSFRTGWETQYF	TGTGCCAGCAGTTTCCGGACAGGGTGGGAGACCCAGTACTTC
TRBV7-2	.	TRBD2	TRBJ2-2	15	CASSLAASGSEELFF	TGTGCCAGCAGCTTAGCGGCTAGCGGATCTGAGGAGCTGTTTTTT
TRBV7-8	.	.	TRBJ2-7	15	CASSSRGRGPHEQYF	TGTGCCAGCAGCTCCCGTGGCCGGGGGCCGCACGAGCAGTACTTC
TRBV7-2	.	.	TRBJ1-2	14	CASSPDGQSYGYTF	TGTGCCAGCAGCCCGGACGGACAAAGCTATGGCTACACCTTC
TRBV2	.	.	TRBJ2-5	13	CASNPLAKETQYF	TGTGCCAGCAACCCCCTAGCGAAGGAGACCCAGTACTTC
TRBV4-1	.	.	TRBJ2-3	19	CASRWAGTKGPGNTDTQYF	TGCGCCAGCAGATGGGCCGGGACAAAGGGGCCGGGGAACACAGATACGCAGTATTTT
TRBV6-6	.	.	TRBJ1-2	14	CASTRGGLGYGYTF	TGTGCCAGCACCCGCGGAGGGCTGGGCTATGGCTACACCTTC
TRBV7-3	few	.	TRBJ1-2	14	CASSLHGNNYGYTF	TGTGCCAGCAGCTTGCATGGGAATAACTATGGCTACACCTTC
TRBV28	.	.	TRBJ1-3	15	CASTGAPSSGNTIYF	TGTGCCAGCACCGGGGCTCCGAGCTCTGGAAACACCATATATTTT
TRBV5-1	.	.	TRBJ2-2	16	CASQAARATNTGELFF	TGCGCCAGTCAAGCAGCAAGGGCGACGAACACCGGGGAGCTGTTTTTT
TRBV21-1	few	.	TRBJ1-5	16	CASSKKDRNSNQPQHF	TGTGCCAGCAGCAAAAAAGATAGGAATAGCAATCAGCCCCAGCATTTT
TRBV28	.	.	TRBJ2-3	12	CASSPFGGTQYF	TGTGCCAGCAGTCCTTTTGGGGGGACGCAGTATTTT
TRBV5-6	.	.	TRBJ2-3	16	CASSLRGAGITDTQYF	TGTGCCAGCAGCTTGCGCGGGGCAGGGATCACAGATACGCAGTATTTT
TRBV6-6	.	.	TRBJ1-2	14	CASSFGREGGGYTF	TGTGCCAGCAGTTTTGGCAGGGAAGGAGGTGGCTACACCTTC
TRBV5-8	.	.	TRBJ2-3	13	CASSFIGSDTQYF	TGTGCCAGCAGCTTTATAGGATCAGATACGCAGTATTTT
TRBV11-2	once	.	TRBJ2-1	17	CASSLVGYTPPFNEQFF	TGTGCCAGCAGCTTAGTAGGTTATACTCCGCCCTTCAATGAGCAGTTCTTC
TRBV5-1	.	TRBD2	TRBJ2-1	16	CASSLAGTSGFNEQFF	TGCGCCAGCAGCTTGGCGGGGACTAGCGGGTTCAATGAGCAGTTCTTC
TRBV28	.	TRBD1	TRBJ1-2	19	CASSQYLPGQGYSNYGYTF	TGTGCCAGCAGCCAATACCTCCCGGGACAGGGTTACTCTAACTATGGCTACACCTTC
TRBV5-4	.	TRBD1	TRBJ2-3	16	CASSSPQGQRTDTQYF	TGTGCCAGCAGCTCACCACAGGGGCAGAGGACAGATACGCAGTATTTT
TRBV9	.	.	TRBJ2-4	14	CASSVGLVGNIQYF	TGTGCCAGCAGCGTAGGACTAGTGGGTAACATTCAGTACTTC
TRBV18	.	.	TRBJ1-2	17	CASSPLPSQTDSYGYTF	TGTGCCAGCTCACCTCTCCCCTCACAAACAGATAGCTATGGCTACACCTTC
TRBV6-5	once	.	TRBJ1-2	14	CASSRRTANDGYTF	TGTGCCAGCAGTCGAAGGACAGCCAATGATGGCTACACCTTC
TRBV11-2	.	.	TRBJ1-4	19	CASSLVPPGSALGNEKLFF	TGTGCCAGCAGCTTAGTGCCCCCCGGTTCCGCCTTAGGTAATGAAAAACTGTTTTTT
TRBV9	once	.	TRBJ2-1	13	CASSAWTEDEQFF	TGTGCCAGCAGCGCCTGGACTGAGGACGAGCAGTTCTTC
TRBV11-1	.	TRBD1	TRBJ2-3	16	CASSSPKTGMTDTQYF	TGTGCCAGCAGCTCACCAAAGACAGGGATGACAGATACGCAGTATTTT
TRBV30	.	.	TRBJ2-3	14	CAWSWGARTDTQYF	TGTGCCTGGAGTTGGGGGGCTCGCACAGATACGCAGTATTTT
TRBV18	few	.	TRBJ1-6	16	CASSPRDTRSGSPLHF	TGTGCCAGCTCACCAAGGGACACGCGGTCGGGTTCACCCCTCCACTTT
TRBV19	.	TRBD1	TRBJ1-1	14	CASIRDRSYTEAFF	TGTGCCAGTATTAGGGACAGGTCTTACACTGAAGCTTTCTTT
TRBV5-6	.	.	TRBJ1-3	15	CASSLLVEAGITIYF	TGTGCCAGCAGCTTGTTGGTAGAGGCTGGAATCACCATATATTTT
TRBV30	.	TRBD1	TRBJ2-7	13	CAWSTTGGYEQYF	TGTGCCTGGAGTACGACAGGGGGCTACGAGCAGTACTTC
TRBV5-1	.	.	TRBJ2-2	16	CASSLAASGRAGELFF	TGCGCCAGCAGCTTGGCGGCGTCAGGGAGAGCCGGGGAGCTGTTTTTT
TRBV4-3	.	.	TRBJ2-2	14	CASSQEVGSGELFF	TGCGCCAGCAGCCAAGAGGTTGGGTCCGGGGAGCTGTTTTTT
TRBV19	once	.	TRBJ1-1	18	CASSIPPGGSLMNTEAFF	TGTGCCAGTAGTATCCCCCCCGGTGGCAGTTTAATGAACACTGAAGCTTTCTTT
TRBV30	.	TRBD2	TRBJ2-5	16	CAWSRQWGRREGRQYF	TGTGCCTGGAGCCGCCAGTGGGGCCGGCGGGAGGGCCGCCAGTACTTC
TRBV5-1	.	.	TRBJ1-1	15	CASTIGGIKNTEAFF	TGCGCCAGTACCATCGGGGGTATAAAGAACACTGAAGCTTTCTTT
TRBV27	once	TRBD1	TRBJ1-6	19	CASSLSSLTGTGFNSPLHF	TGTGCCAGCAGTTTATCTTCGCTTACCGGGACAGGGTTTAATTCACCCCTCCACTTT
TRBV6-6	.	TRBD1	TRBJ2-4	14	CASRPNRDSDIQYF	TGTGCCAGCAGACCAAACCGGGACAGCGACATTCAGTACTTC